The 8 T cell receptor beta chains presented below share a single source sample, sequenced in a study of T cell responses to AZD1222 COVID-19 vaccine. The repertoire was sequenced with immunoSEQ multiplex PCR; TCRdb's copy has only in-frame clones and lacks some. The sample yields about 83,000 clones, more than 70% seen once. Sequenced here: peripheral blood, sampled on day 0 of AZD1222 vaccination. The receptors here all came from an adult in good health.

The V call is TRBV21-1, the J call TRBJ1-6; no check of the table's D call, TRBD1, against the DNA was made. TRBV21-1 is flagged as a pseudogene. This CDR3 has 17 residues. CDR3 protein: CASSKADRALRDSPLHF. CDR3 bases: TGTGCCAGCAGCAAAGCCGACAGGGCGCTACGGGATTCACCCCTCCACTTT.

The V gene is TRBV18, the J gene TRBJ1-5; D gene uncertain. This CDR3 contains 12 residues. CDR1 KGHSH and CDR2 LQKENI come from the germline V gene. V lost 5 bases to trimming and J lost 6 bases, with 8 bases between them. The CDR3 sequence: CASSAGGQPQHF. CDR3 nucleotide sequence: TGTGCCAGCTCAGCGGGTGGTCAGCCCCAGCATTTT.

The chain joins TRBV29-1 to TRBJ1-5; a weak D match, TRBD1 (5 bases). Germline loops: CDR1 SQVTM, CDR2 ANQGSEA. The V gene lost 4 bases and the J gene lost 4 bases, with 8 bases spanning the gap. This CDR3 contains 12 residues. The CDR3 loop reads CSVAGANQPQHF. CDR3 DNA sequence: TGCAGCGTTGCTGGGGCTAATCAGCCCCAGCATTTT.

The chain has TRBV2 and TRBJ1-1; the D is unclear. Trimming pared 3 bases from V and 1 base from J, leaving 9 bases between. CDR3 length equals 14 residues. Germline V gives CDR1 SNHLY, CDR2 FYNNEI. Written as DNA, the CDR3 is TGTGCCAGCAGTGAGTGGTCCGGGAACACTGAAGCTTTCTTT. Translated, it gives CASSEWSGNTEAFF.

The gene calls are TRBV5-1 and TRBJ1-6; TRBD1 matches 7 bases. This CDR3 contains 16 residues. V dropped 1 base and J dropped 2; count of bases not matched to a gene: 3. Germline CDR1 reads SGHRS; CDR2 reads YFSETQ. The CDR3 here is CASSLTGVTYNSPLHF. CDR3 bases: TGCGCCAGCAGCTTGACAGGGGTGACCTATAATTCACCCCTCCACTTT. The whole variable domain, remainder taken from reference TRBV5-1 and TRBJ1-6, is KAGVTQTPRYLIKTRGQQVTLSCSPISGHRSVSWYQQTPGQGLQFLFEYFSETQRNKGNFPGRFSGRQFSNSRSEMNVSTLELGDSALYLCASSLTGVTYNSPLHFGNGTRLTVT.

CDR3: CASSLRETQYF. The CDR3 DNA is TGTGCCAGCAGTTTAAGGGAGACCCAGTACTTC. The rearrangement links TRBV12-3 or TRBV12-4 to TRBJ2-5; D not resolved. V gave up 2 bases and J gave up 5 bases, with 3 bases separating them. CDR3 size: 11 residues.

This chain uses TRBV5-6 with TRBJ1-5; 8 bases match TRBD1. This CDR3 has 16 amino acids. Germline V gene lookup returns CDR1 SGHDT and CDR2 YYEEEE. With 4 bases clipped from V and 0 bases from J, the junction kept 6 bases outside the gene matches. Here the CDR3 DNA reads TGTGCCAGCAGCGACCGACAGGGGATTAGCAATCAGCCCCAGCATTTT. It codes for CASSDRQGISNQPQHF.

This chain links TRBV5-1 with TRBJ1-2, with a tentative D call TRBD1 (5 bases). V gave up 0 bases and J gave up 0 bases, with 12 bases separating them. The CDR3 is 16 residues long. Germline lookup yields CDR1 SGHRS and CDR2 YFSETQ. CDR3 region: CASSLEAGQPNYGYTF. The CDR3 bases are TGCGCCAGCAGCTTGGAGGCAGGGCAACCTAACTATGGCTACACCTTC.